This T cell receptor (beta chain) emerged from a study of identical twins. Findings and caveats of the study: Invariant populations such as MAIT and iNKT cells could partly muddle zero-insertion analyses. Cross-sectional statistics, not tracking of the same donors, supported the conclusions.

CDR3 length equals 17 residues. From germline, CDR1 is MNHEY and CDR2 SMNVEV (reference sequence). V lost 2 bases, J lost 8 bases, and 12 bases stayed unmatched. MiXCR was run by TCRdb on the 5' RACE reads, yielding one entry per CDR3 protein. The table lists fewer than 350,000 distinct CDR3 sequences, more than 6.5% of them singletons. Regarding this clonotype: Antigen unknown.

These data also formed part of another study, on yellow fever vaccine responses in identical twins.

The TCR was taken from a woman under 30 in good health. The material sequenced was memory (CD45RO+) T cells sorted from blood. The rearrangement uses TRBV27 and TRBJ2-1; 10 bases match TRBD2. Written as DNA, the CDR3 is TGTGCCAGCAGTTTAGCTAGCGGGAGCAACAGGGCCTATGAGCAGTTCTTC. Amino acids: CASSLASGSNRAYEQFF.